This T cell receptor beta chain is from a study of chemoradiotherapy in HPV16-positive cancers. In germline, CDR1 is MGHRA, CDR2 YSYEKL. The CDR3 has 12 residues. The V and J ends lost 1 base and 6 bases respectively, with 4 bases between them. The table came from immunoSEQ multiplex PCR; TCRdb's copy has only in-frame clones and leaves some out. Among 9,000 or so clones listed, less than 75% were seen once. Sequenced material: tumor tissue, taken from a patient who underwent chemoradiotherapy. The rearrangement joins TRBV4-1 to TRBJ2-1; unclear D gene. This receptor was obtained from a human donor with HPV-associated anogenital cancer. The CDR3 sequence is CASSQGGNEQFF. The CDR3 DNA reads TGCGCCAGCAGCCAAGGGGGCAATGAGCAGTTCTTC.